The present T cell receptor (beta chain) was sequenced within a study of identical twins (dated by TCRdb to the mid-2010s). For the study in its entirety: To test whether fetal clonotypes persist, this study deep-sequenced TCR alpha and beta repertoires from monozygotic twins, from unrelated adults of various ages, and from cord blood. To rule out contamination, replicate twin experiments were performed at different times with different library preparation protocols. Points the paper makes about the study in general: Fewer insertions were carried by abundant cord blood beta clonotypes, a similar but weaker trend appeared in young adult naive repertoires, and no such trend appeared in memory repertoires. Invariant T cells such as MAIT and iNKT could partly confound zero-insertion analyses, though diverse VJ usage argued against this for most clonotypes. Out-of-frame TCR alpha sharing in monozygotic twins was systematically underestimated by recombination models, whereas sharing between unrelated individuals was in agreement with the recombination models. Compared with coincidental sharing between unrelated individuals, out-of-frame TCR alpha sequences shared between twins showed an excess of sequences with low generation probability. Because the same donors could not be followed over many years, the conclusions relied on cross-sectional statistical analysis. A weaker excess of twin sharing was found in beta out-of-frame sequences because the signal-to-noise ratio was lowered by fewer shared sequences.

Library preparation used 5' RACE. TCRdb lists the instrument as Illumina HiSeq 2000. Template switching added a universal primer binding site, and the final cDNA carried a unique molecular identifier that allowed TCR cDNA molecules to be counted accurately. Specific primers in the conserved constant-segment region were used to synthesize first-strand cDNA for the TCR alpha and beta chains. Each cDNA library was double barcoded, with a SMART-Mk sample barcode plus Illumina barcodes, to control for contamination. TruSeq adapter sequences along with Illumina sample barcodes were introduced in two successive PCR steps. The TCR alpha and beta cDNA libraries were sequenced on the Illumina HiSeq platform using custom primers. The study's processing was this. MiGEC was used to process raw reads and extract unique molecular identifiers, and MiXCR was used to find CDR3 positions. Recombination models were inferred per individual with the repgenHMM and IGoR tools using an EM algorithm. The analysis of shared clonotypes was done with the tcR package in R, with sharing normalized by the product of cloneset sizes. To study raw recombination free of thymic and clonal selection effects, out-of-frame nonproductive sequences were analyzed. TCRdb reworked the public reads: Q25 trimming with fastp, MiXCR clone assembly, productive beta chains retained. Duplicate CDR3 protein sequences are folded into a single record with the most common DNA and genes. The V and J calls and clone size are TCRdb's, not the authors'. This sample holds approximately 680,000 distinct CDR3 sequences; under 8.5% were observed only once. In total, the top ten clones hold 1.6% of the sample.

The germline V gene supplies CDR1 SGHVS and CDR2 FQNEAQ. Counted from cysteine to phenylalanine, this CDR3 has 13 amino acids. CDR3 DNA only is kept here, 39 bases in frame from base 1. Trimmed from V: 9 bases; trimmed from J: 7 bases; junction bases lacking a gene match: 8. Every donor was a healthy Caucasian. The twin cohort consisted of three pairs of female monozygotic twins, all aged roughly 18 to 29 years. The RNA used for TCR libraries was isolated from peripheral blood mononuclear cells. Concerning this clonotype: Its antigen remains undetermined. The sample holds no much larger clone one base away, and base qualities are not on file.

The same sample was also studied in work on yellow fever vaccine responses in identical twins. As the second study states: The authors reported that the T cell response to vaccination in identical twins appeared partly convergent and partly personalized. In identical twins, the study followed T cell clones that responded to the vaccine with precision.

The source material was PBMCs. This receptor chain uses TRBV7-8 and TRBJ2-1; 8 middle bases align to TRBD2. The clonotype was recovered from a woman under 30 in good health. CDR3 protein: CASGTSVGNEQFF. The DNA sequence is TGTGCCAGTGGGACTAGTGTAGGGAATGAGCAGTTCTTC.